The clone carrying this T cell receptor beta chain was seen only a few times. Its specificity is unknown. The data are from a study of beta chain features in type 1 diabetes. Broader study findings: Within each of all four CD4+ subsets, Type 1 diabetes patients had TCRB CDR3s that were moderately but significantly shorter.

A heparinised blood draw that averaged approximately 110 mL was obtained once from each donor. It was via CD45RO/CCR7/CD25/CD127/CD95/CD27 that CD4+ naive, central memory, regulatory and stem cell-like memory cells were sorted. The purity of all sorted populations exceeded 95%. Since all of the isolated RNA was reverse transcribed, expressed TCRB transcripts were what got sequenced. Sequencing used immunoSEQ multiplex PCR; TCRdb keeps in-frame clones, though not all of them. The profile covers 450,000 to 600,000 clones, with approximately 30% appearing a single time and 0.05% to 0.065% taken by the ten largest. Per the germline V gene, CDR1 is GTSNPN and CDR2 is SVGIG (reference sequence). This CDR3 is 13 amino acids long. The trim removed 2 bases at V and 4 bases at J, leaving 4 bases unmatched.

This TCR was recovered from a man in his late teens or twenties in good health. The sample consisted of naive CD4+ T cells from blood. The J gene is TRBJ2-5, the V gene TRBV30; TRBD1 agrees at 7 bases. The CDR3 loop reads CAWSSQGLETQYF. The CDR3 DNA is TGTGCCTGGAGTTCACAGGGGTTAGAGACCCAGTACTTC.